This T cell receptor beta chain emerged from a study of STAT5B mutations in CD4+ large granular lymphocyte leukemia (dated by TCRdb to the early 2020s). In terms of the full investigation: Among healthy controls, the CDR3 'QG' motif was associated with a particular HLA allele. The study compared the TCRbeta repertoires of patients with CD4+ T-cell large granular lymphocyte leukemia against those of healthy blood donors. Flow cytometry performed on FACSCanto II or FACSVerse showed that the purified fractions had more than 95% purity among lymphocytes.

At the junction V is shortened by 2 bases and J by 6 bases, with 13 bases in between. Based on the germline V gene, the CDR1 and CDR2 sequences are SGHVS and FQNEAQ. Inclusive of the bounding cysteine and phenylalanine, the CDR3 is 15 residues long. Only the CDR3 portion is preserved as DNA: 45 bases, with reading frame beginning at the first base. The immunoSEQ assay at survey resolution was applied to genomic DNA for sequencing of TCRbeta rearrangements. The study's own analysis went as follows. In the TCR sequencing data, the lowest productive clonotype frequency that could be detected was 2.59 x 10-5. Only productive TCRbeta rearrangements, meaning sequences that were complete and in-frame, were kept for the analyses. The clonality of each sample was calculated as Simpson clonality in the immunoSEQ Analyzer version 3.0. Clones were grouped by frequency into very rare, small, medium, large (1-20%) or hyperexpanded (>20%) categories. Generation probabilities were estimated with OLGA 1.2.3, V-gene circos plots were made with VDJtools, specificities were looked up in VDJdb, and CDR3 motifs were identified with GLIPH. TCRdb obtained this table from immuneACCESS and retained in-frame rearrangements with V and J assigned. These tables miss some clones; where compared with another copy, unresolved V genes account for less than half of the shortfall, and the remainder is unexplained. V and J calls and clone size come straight from that table; D and trimming were deduced from the DNA. This sample comprises about 30,000 clones, 65% to 80% of them detected only once. Roughly 1.9% of the sample is in the top ten clones.

Healthy controls were approximately 40 blood donors whose buffy coats came from the Finnish Red Cross blood service. All TCR-sequenced material derived from peripheral blood: patient blood samples and healthy donor buffy coats. Peripheral blood mononuclear cells were isolated by Ficoll-Hypaque gradient centrifugation. Magnetic purification was used to isolate CD4+ cells from the buffy coats of the healthy controls. Genomic DNA was extracted using the Gentra Puregene Cell and Tissue kit, and a Qubit 2.0 fluorometer was used to quantify it. This clone was counted a single time. Its antigen is currently not known. Base qualities are missing; no much larger clone stands one base away. Broader findings and caveats from the paper: The data were not HLA-matched, and the relatively small sample size could explain the higher clonality seen in CD4+ compared with CD8+ T-LGLL. Enrichment of TRBV06-family usage was observed among the top patient clones (8/27) relative to healthy controls (2/35). Main leukemic clonotypes were private to each patient, although 20% to 30% appeared at low frequency in other patients' non-leukemic repertoires. Compared with healthy CD4+ repertoires, CD4-sorted patient repertoires appeared more clonal, and this difference remained even after the putative leukemic clones were removed.

Recombination linked TRBV7-8 to TRBJ2-2, and the D gene may be TRBD2, 5 bases matching. Material: CD4+ T cells from blood buffy coats. This sequence was found in a human donor in good health. The CDR3 in this case is CASSLRVASPGELFF. The DNA sequence follows: TGTGCCAGCAGCTTAAGGGTGGCTAGCCCCGGGGAGCTGTTTTTT. The variable domain in full, with residues beyond the CDR3 obtained from the reference TRBV7-8 and TRBJ2-2 genes, is GAGVSQSPRYKVAKRGQDVALRCDPISGHVSLFWYQQALGQGPEFLTYFQNEAQLDKSGLPSDRFFAERPEGSVSTLKIQRTQQEDSAVYLCASSLRVASPGELFFGEGSRLTVL.